A selection of T cell receptor beta chains follows, all from one sample in a study of early T cells in non-severe SARS-CoV-2 infection. One entry per CDR3 protein results from TCRdb running MiXCR on the 5' RACE reads. The repertoire has 50,000 to 75,000 distinct CDR3 sequences, roughly 5.7% of them found once; the top ten carry about 3%. This sample comprised whole blood, obtained at baseline. All receptors derive from an adult who was a healthcare worker with PCR-confirmed SARS-CoV-2 infection or an uninfected control (not recorded which). The CDR3 runs from the conserved cysteine through the conserved F or W. The D gene is left open where the match is weak. Expanded clones are given a class, and other clones once, few, many or no size at all.

TRBJ2-7 TRBV29-1 16 . . CSVETGLAHLSYEQYF TGCAGCGTTGAAACGGGGCTAGCTCACCTCTCCTACGAGCAGTACTTC
TRBJ2-7 TRBV18 15 . many CASSLRQRLTYEQYF TGTGCCAGCTCACTTCGACAGAGACTAACCTACGAGCAGTACTTC
TRBJ2-5 TRBV11-2 14 . many CASSLNQLKETQYF TGTGCCAGCAGCTTAAACCAGCTAAAAGAGACCCAGTACTTC
TRBJ2-7 TRBV5-1 16 TRBD2 few CASRPLLAGGPYEQYF TGCGCCAGCAGACCCCTATTAGCGGGAGGGCCCTACGAGCAGTACTTC
TRBJ2-1 TRBV25-1 16 . . CASNHGTPDSYNEQFF TGTGCCAGCAACCACGGGACTCCCGACTCCTACAATGAGCAGTTCTTC
TRBJ2-1 TRBV15 15 TRBD2 many CATSRGLAGGEEQFF TGTGCCACCAGCAGAGGGCTAGCGGGAGGGGAGGAGCAGTTCTTC
TRBJ2-2 TRBV7-8 16 TRBD1 many CASSLMTGGRTGELFF TGTGCCAGCAGCTTGATGACAGGGGGGAGGACCGGGGAGCTGTTTTTT
TRBJ2-7 TRBV7-2 15 TRBD2 . CASSSTSGKSYEQYF TGTGCCAGCAGCTCTACTAGCGGGAAATCCTACGAGCAGTACTTC
TRBJ2-7 TRBV28 14 TRBD1 many CASSSGTASYEQYF TGTGCCAGCAGTTCCGGGACAGCCTCCTACGAGCAGTACTTC
TRBJ1-2 TRBV12-3/TRBV12-4 14 . many CASSPGLGDNGYTF TGTGCCAGCAGCCCAGGGCTTGGAGACAATGGCTACACCTTC
TRBJ1-2 TRBV28 19 TRBD1 few CASRQMGQGTLQDSYGYTF TGTGCCAGCAGGCAGATGGGACAGGGGACTCTGCAGGATAGTTATGGCTACACCTTC
TRBJ1-2 TRBV18 12 . . CASSPRGRGYTF TGTGCCAGCTCACCGAGGGGCCGGGGCTACACCTTC
TRBJ2-7 TRBV7-2 12 TRBD2 many CASSSGVREEYF TGTGCCAGCAGCAGCGGGGTGAGGGAGGAGTACTTC
TRBJ2-4 TRBV10-3 16 . many CAISDPGTRAKNIQYF TGTGCCATCAGTGATCCCGGGACGAGGGCCAAAAACATTCAGTACTTC
TRBJ2-7 TRBV10-2 11 . many CASSASGEQYF TGCGCCAGCAGTGCGTCTGGCGAGCAGTACTTC
TRBJ2-7 TRBV19 13 TRBD2 many CASSPGRRYEQYF TGTGCCAGTAGTCCCGGGAGGAGATACGAGCAGTACTTC
TRBJ1-1 TRBV12-3/TRBV12-4 16 . many CASSRTGTLLNTEAFF TGTGCCAGCAGCAGAACAGGGACGCTGCTGAACACTGAAGCTTTCTTT
TRBJ2-7 TRBV29-1 14 TRBD1 few CSVEARQGSYEQYF TGCAGCGTTGAAGCGCGACAGGGGTCCTACGAGCAGTACTTC
TRBJ2-1 TRBV4-1 16 TRBD2 few CASSQDQSGGYNEQFF TGCGCCAGCAGCCAAGATCAAAGCGGGGGTTACAATGAGCAGTTCTTC
TRBJ2-5 TRBV29-1 17 . many CSVGGAPTALYVETQYF TGCAGCGTTGGCGGCGCACCGACCGCCCTATATGTGGAGACCCAGTACTTC
TRBJ2-5 TRBV7-2 13 . many CASSPFTQETQYF TGTGCCAGCAGCCCTTTCACACAGGAGACCCAGTACTTC
TRBJ2-3 TRBV3-1 17 TRBD2 . CASSAQGIAGGLDTQYF TGTGCCAGCAGCGCCCAGGGTATAGCGGGAGGGCTCGATACGCAGTATTTT
TRBJ1-1 TRBV27 15 TRBD1 few CASSPQTGWATEAFF TGTGCCAGCAGTCCCCAGACAGGGTGGGCGACTGAAGCTTTCTTT
TRBJ1-2 TRBV5-1 13 . . CASSLQTGYGYTF TGCGCCAGCAGCCTACAAACAGGCTATGGCTACACCTTC
TRBJ2-7 TRBV18 14 TRBD1 few CASSLTGGLDEQYF TGTGCCAGCTCACTGACAGGGGGTTTGGACGAGCAGTACTTC
TRBJ2-7 TRBV6-5 15 TRBD2 many CASSYSGAGAYEQYF TGTGCCAGCAGTTACTCAGGCGCGGGGGCCTACGAGCAGTACTTC
TRBJ1-1 TRBV7-9 11 . many CASRANTEAFF TGTGCCAGCAGGGCGAACACTGAAGCTTTCTTT
TRBJ2-1 TRBV7-3 16 TRBD2 . CASSLMGGSSYNEQFF TGTGCCAGCAGCTTAATGGGCGGGAGCTCCTACAATGAGCAGTTCTTC
TRBJ1-2 TRBV28 14 . few CASSFFRGAVGYTF TGTGCCAGCAGTTTCTTTCGGGGGGCTGTTGGCTACACCTTC
TRBJ2-5 TRBV20-1 14 . few CSARDRRLEETQYF TGCAGTGCTAGAGATCGGAGACTCGAAGAGACCCAGTACTTC
TRBJ1-2 TRBV15 14 TRBD1 many CATSRDRTGNGYTF TGTGCCACCAGCAGAGATCGGACAGGGAATGGCTACACCTTC
TRBJ2-7 TRBV27 16 . few CASSRGTVPSSYEQYF TGTGCCAGCAGTCGCGGGACTGTCCCTAGCTCCTACGAGCAGTACTTC
TRBJ1-2 TRBV5-1 13 . . CASSLGGHYGYTF TGCGCCAGCAGCTTGGGAGGGCACTATGGCTACACCTTC
TRBJ2-3 TRBV18 13 . many CASSPDLTDTQYF TGTGCCAGCTCACCAGACTTAACAGATACGCAGTATTTT
TRBJ2-3 TRBV6-6 15 TRBD1 many CASSRTGGRTDTQYF TGTGCCAGCAGCCGGACAGGGGGGCGCACAGATACGCAGTATTTT
TRBJ1-5 TRBV19 13 . few CASSILLNQPQHF TGTGCCAGTAGTATTTTGCTCAATCAGCCCCAGCATTTT
TRBJ1-1 TRBV21-1 10 . many CASSGREAFF TGTGCCAGCAGCGGACGTGAAGCTTTCTTT